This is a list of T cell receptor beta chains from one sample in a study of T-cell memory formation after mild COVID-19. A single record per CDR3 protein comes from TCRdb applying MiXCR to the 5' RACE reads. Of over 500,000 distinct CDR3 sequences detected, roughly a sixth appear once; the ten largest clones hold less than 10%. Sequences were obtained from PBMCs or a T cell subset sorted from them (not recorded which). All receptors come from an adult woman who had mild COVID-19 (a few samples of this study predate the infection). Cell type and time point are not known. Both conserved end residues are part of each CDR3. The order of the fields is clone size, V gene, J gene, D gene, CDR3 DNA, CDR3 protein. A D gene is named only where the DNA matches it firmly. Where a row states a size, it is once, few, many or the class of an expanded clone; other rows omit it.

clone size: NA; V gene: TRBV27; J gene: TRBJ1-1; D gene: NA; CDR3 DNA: TGTGCCAGCATTGTACAGGGCCGGGGGAGCACTGAAGCTTTCTTT; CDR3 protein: CASIVQGRGSTEAFF
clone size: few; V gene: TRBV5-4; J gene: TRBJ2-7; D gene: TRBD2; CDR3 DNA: TGTGCCAGCAGCCAGGGACTAGCGGAATCCTACGAGCAGTACTTC; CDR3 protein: CASSQGLAESYEQYF
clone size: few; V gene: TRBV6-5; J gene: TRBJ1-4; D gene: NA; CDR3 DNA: TGTGCCAGCACTGTTTCGGATGCAACTAATGAAAAACTGTTTTTT; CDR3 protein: CASTVSDATNEKLFF
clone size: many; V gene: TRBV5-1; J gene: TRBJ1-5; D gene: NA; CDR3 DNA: TGCGCCAGCAGCTTGGGGACAGAGAGCAATCAGCCCCAGCATTTT; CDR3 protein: CASSLGTESNQPQHF
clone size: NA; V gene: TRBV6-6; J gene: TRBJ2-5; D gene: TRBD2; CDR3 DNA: TGTGCCAGCAGTTATTCCGGGACTAGCGTGGAGACCCAGTACTTC; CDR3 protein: CASSYSGTSVETQYF
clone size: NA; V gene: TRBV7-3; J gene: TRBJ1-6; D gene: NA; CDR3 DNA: TGTGCCAGCGGCATTATTACCAATTCACCCCTCCACTTT; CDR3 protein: CASGIITNSPLHF
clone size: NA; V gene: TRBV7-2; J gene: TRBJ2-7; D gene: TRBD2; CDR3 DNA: TGTGCCAGCAGCACGACTAGCGGGAGGGCCCAGGGGTTTCGTACCTACGAGCAGTACTTC; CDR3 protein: CASSTTSGRAQGFRTYEQYF
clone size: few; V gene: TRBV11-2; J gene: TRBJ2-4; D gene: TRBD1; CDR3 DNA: TGTGCCAGCAGCGACCAACTGACAGGGAACATTCAGTACTTC; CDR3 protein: CASSDQLTGNIQYF
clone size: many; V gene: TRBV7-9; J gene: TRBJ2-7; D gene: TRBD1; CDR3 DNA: TGTGCCAGCAGCTCCGACAGGGGGAGCTCCTACGAGCAGTACTTC; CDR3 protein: CASSSDRGSSYEQYF
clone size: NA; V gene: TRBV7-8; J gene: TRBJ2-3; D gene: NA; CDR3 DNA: TGTGCCAGCAGCTTAGCAGGGTTAGCAGATACGCAGTATTTT; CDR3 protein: CASSLAGLADTQYF
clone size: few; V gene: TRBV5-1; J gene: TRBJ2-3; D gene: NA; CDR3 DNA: TGCGCCAGCAGCCCTCACAGGGAAGACGGCACAGATACGCAGTATTTT; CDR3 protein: CASSPHREDGTDTQYF
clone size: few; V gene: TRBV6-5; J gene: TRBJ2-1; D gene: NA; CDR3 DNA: TGTGCCAGCAGTTACTCGGGGGGGCCGGGCAATGAGCAGTTCTTC; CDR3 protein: CASSYSGGPGNEQFF
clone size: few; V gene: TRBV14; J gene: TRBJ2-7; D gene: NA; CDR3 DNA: TGTGCCAGCAGCCCCCAGCGGGTGGGCACTGTGGACGAGCAGTACTTC; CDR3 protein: CASSPQRVGTVDEQYF
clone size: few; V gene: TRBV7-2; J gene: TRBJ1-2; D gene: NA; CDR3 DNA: TGTGCCAGCAGCTCCGAGGGGGGCAGGCTCTACGGCTACACCTTC; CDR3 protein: CASSSEGGRLYGYTF
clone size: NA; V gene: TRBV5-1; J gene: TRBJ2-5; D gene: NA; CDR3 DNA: TGCGCCAGCAGCTTGACGCCAGGAGGAATCCAAGAGACCCAGTACTTC; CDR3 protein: CASSLTPGGIQETQYF
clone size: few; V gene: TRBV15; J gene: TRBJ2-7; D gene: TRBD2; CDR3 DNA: TGTGCCACCAGCAGAGATGTAGCGGGGGTCTACGAGCAGTACTTC; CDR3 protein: CATSRDVAGVYEQYF
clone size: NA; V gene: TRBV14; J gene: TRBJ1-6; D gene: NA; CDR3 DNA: TGTGCCAGCAGCCCCGGACAGAGAAATTCACCCCTCCACTTT; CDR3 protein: CASSPGQRNSPLHF
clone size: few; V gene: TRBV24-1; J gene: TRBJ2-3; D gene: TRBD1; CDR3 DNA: TGTGCCACCAGTGATGTGACAGGGGATGGCACAGATACGCAGTATTTT; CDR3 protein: CATSDVTGDGTDTQYF
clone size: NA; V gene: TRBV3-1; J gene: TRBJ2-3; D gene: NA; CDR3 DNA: TGTGCCAGCAGCCAAGATATAGGGGTTGGCACAGATACGCAGTATTTT; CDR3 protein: CASSQDIGVGTDTQYF
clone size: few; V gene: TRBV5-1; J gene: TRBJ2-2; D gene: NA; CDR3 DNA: TGCGCCAGCAACCTGCACTTAGTGACAGGTGGGACCGGGGAGCTGTTTTTT; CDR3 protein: CASNLHLVTGGTGELFF
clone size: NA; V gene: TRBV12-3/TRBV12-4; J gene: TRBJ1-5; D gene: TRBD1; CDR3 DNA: TGTGCCAGCAGTTTAACCCAGGGGGCAAATCAGCCCCAGCATTTT; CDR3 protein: CASSLTQGANQPQHF
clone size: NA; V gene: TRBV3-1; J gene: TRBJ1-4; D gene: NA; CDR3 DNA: TGTGCCAGCAGCCAAGAGGGGACGGTGAATGAAAAACTGTTTTTT; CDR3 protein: CASSQEGTVNEKLFF
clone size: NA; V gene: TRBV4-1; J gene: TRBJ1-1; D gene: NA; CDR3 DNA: TGCGCCAGCAGCCAACAACTAACTGGCAGGGACGACACTGAAGCTTTCTTT; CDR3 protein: CASSQQLTGRDDTEAFF
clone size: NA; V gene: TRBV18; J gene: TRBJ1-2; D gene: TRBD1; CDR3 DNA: TGTGCCAGCTCACCCGACAGGGTCTATGGCTACACCTTC; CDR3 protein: CASSPDRVYGYTF
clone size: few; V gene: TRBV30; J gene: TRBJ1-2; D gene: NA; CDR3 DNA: TGTGCCTGGAGTGTTTGGGGTAACTATGGCTACACCTTC; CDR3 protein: CAWSVWGNYGYTF
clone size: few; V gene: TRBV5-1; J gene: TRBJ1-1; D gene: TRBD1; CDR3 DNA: TGCGCCAGCAGCTTGGGCCCCAGGGGGGGGAACACTGAAGCTTTCTTT; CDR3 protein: CASSLGPRGGNTEAFF
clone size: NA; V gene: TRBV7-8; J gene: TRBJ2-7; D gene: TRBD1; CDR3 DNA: TGTGCCAGCAGCGCCCGCACGCAGGGGGCCCACGAGCAGTACTTC; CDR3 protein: CASSARTQGAHEQYF
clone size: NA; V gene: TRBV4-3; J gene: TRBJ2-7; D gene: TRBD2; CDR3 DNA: TGCGCCAGCAGCCAATTGCGGGAGGTGTCCGGGCAGTACTTC; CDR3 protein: CASSQLREVSGQYF
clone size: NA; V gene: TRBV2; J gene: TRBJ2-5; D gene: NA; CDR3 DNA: TGTGCCAGCAGTGAATATAAATCCGGGCCGACCCAGTACTTC; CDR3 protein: CASSEYKSGPTQYF